This T cell receptor (beta chain) was obtained from a study of T cells in Graves' hyperthyroidism and ophthalmopathy. General study results and limits: Through a model of 13 V-J features, ophthalmopathy was separated from stable hyperthyroidism.

The CDR3 covers 16 residues. Germline-derived CDR1 and CDR2 are MDHEN and SYDVKM. The V and J ends lost 4 bases and 1 base, in that order; junction bases with no gene match: 9. RNA transcripts yielded amplified TCR beta CDR3 regions. First-round RT-PCR targeting the TCR CDR3 was performed with the HTBI primer set. TCRdb re-analysed the multiplex PCR reads in MiXCR, keeping a single row per CDR3 protein. The table has roughly 350,000 distinct CDR3 sequences, 14% seen once; the top ten hold 20% to 25%. Stability of Graves' hyperthyroidism was defined as absent ophthalmopathy progression within 18 months. Uncontrolled infection, other autoimmune disease, pregnancy or lactation excluded patients. Clinicians diagnosed patients from clinical symptoms, serum thyroxine and TRAb, thyroid ultrasound and orbital computed tomography. This clonotype was observed at least ten times. As yet, its antigen is unknown.

Material: blood. The chain carries TRBV28 and TRBJ1-1; the match to TRBD1 covers 7 bases. The receptor was derived from a woman in her thirties with Graves' hyperthyroidism. The CDR3 loop is CASSWGWDRGNTEAFF. DNA for the CDR3: TGTGCCAGCAGTTGGGGTTGGGACAGAGGGAACACTGAAGCTTTCTTT.